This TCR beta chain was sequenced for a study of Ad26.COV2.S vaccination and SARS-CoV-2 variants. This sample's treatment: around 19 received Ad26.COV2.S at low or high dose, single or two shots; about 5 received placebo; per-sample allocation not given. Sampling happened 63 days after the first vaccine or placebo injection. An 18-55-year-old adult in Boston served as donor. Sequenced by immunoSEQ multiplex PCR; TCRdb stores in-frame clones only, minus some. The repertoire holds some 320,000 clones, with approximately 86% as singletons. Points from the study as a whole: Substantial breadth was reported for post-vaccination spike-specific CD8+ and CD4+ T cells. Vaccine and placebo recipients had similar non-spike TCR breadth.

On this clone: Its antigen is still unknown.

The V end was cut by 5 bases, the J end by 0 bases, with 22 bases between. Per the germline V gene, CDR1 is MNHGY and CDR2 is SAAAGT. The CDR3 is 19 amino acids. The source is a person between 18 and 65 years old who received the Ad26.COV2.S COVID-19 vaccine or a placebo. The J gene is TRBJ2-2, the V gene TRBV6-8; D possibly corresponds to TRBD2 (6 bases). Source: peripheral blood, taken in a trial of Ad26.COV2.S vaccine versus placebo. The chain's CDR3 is CASSTGDGRGTANTGELFF. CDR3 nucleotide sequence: TGTGCCAGCAGTACGGGGGATGGACGCGGGACCGCGAACACCGGGGAGCTGTTTTTT.